The next 30 T cell receptor beta chains were all read from a single sample in a study of blood T cell repertoires in COVID-19. The table came from immunoSEQ multiplex PCR; TCRdb's copy has only in-frame clones and leaves some out. Of some 530,000 clones listed, approximately 85% are singletons. Sequencing was performed on peripheral blood. The source is a human donor in a cohort sampled during active COVID-19.

V gene TRBV4-3 combines with J gene TRBJ1-1, with TRBD1 matching over 7 bases. Germline values: CDR1 LGHNA, CDR2 YSLEER. The CDR3 sequence is 15 residues long. V dropped 4 bases and J dropped 1; count of bases not matched to a gene: 6. The CDR3 is CASSLTGQWNTEAFF. DNA of the CDR3: TGCGCCAGCAGCCTGACGGGACAGTGGAACACTGAAGCTTTCTTT.

Remarks on this clone: Distinct nucleotide sequences in the sample also encode this CDR3. The chain uses TRBV18 and TRBJ2-2; D is unresolved. The CDR3 is made up of 16 amino acids. Germline lookup yields CDR1 KGHSH and CDR2 LQKENI. V lost 0 bases and J 0 bases, leaving 8 bases between the germline ends. The CDR3 DNA is TGTGCCAGCTCACCACCGTCTAGAGCGAACACCGGGGAGCTGTTTTTT. Protein product: CASSPPSRANTGELFF.

This chain joins TRBV5-1 and TRBJ2-3; tentative D call: TRBD1 (5 bases). The germline V and J ends were trimmed by 4 bases and 1 base, with 16 bases remaining between them. The germline V gene encodes CDR1 SGHRS and CDR2 YFSETQ. CDR3 length: 16 residues. CDR3 nucleotide sequence: TGCGCCAGCAGCCTGGTTCTGGCCAGGGGCACAGATACGCAGTATTTT. Its translation is CASSLVLARGTDTQYF. The full variable domain, completed using reference TRBV5-1 and TRBJ2-3, is KAGVTQTPRYLIKTRGQQVTLSCSPISGHRSVSWYQQTPGQGLQFLFEYFSETQRNKGNFPGRFSGRQFSNSRSEMNVSTLELGDSALYLCASSLVLARGTDTQYFGPGTRLTVL.

There are a few counts of this clone. The chain uses TRBV3-1 (or the pseudogene TRBV3-2) and TRBJ2-3, with TRBD2 matching 11 bases. The CDR3 contains 14 residues. The V and J ends lost 4 bases and 9 bases, in that order; junction bases with no gene match: 6. Germline-derived CDR1 and CDR2 are LGHDT and YNNKEL (reference sequence). CDR3 DNA: TGTGCCAGCAGCCTTAGCGGGGGGGTCCGAACGCAGTATTTT. Translating gives CASSLSGGVRTQYF.

The rearrangement links TRBV19 to TRBJ1-5; D perhaps matches TRBD1 (6 bases). There are 18 residues in the CDR3. V shed 5 bases and J shed 0 bases, with 20 bases lying between them. Germline V gene sequence: CDR1 LNHDA, CDR2 SQIVND (reference sequence). The CDR3 reads CASSRLRGTDYSNQPQHF. The CDR3 DNA sequence: TGTGCCAGTAGTCGCCTGAGGGGGACGGATTATAGCAATCAGCCCCAGCATTTT. Based on the CDR3 plus reference TRBV19 and TRBJ1-5, the full variable domain is DGGITQSPKYLFRKEGQNVTLSCEQNLNHDAMYWYRQDPGQGLRLIYYSQIVNDFQKGDIAEGYSVSREKKESFPLTVTSAQKNPTAFYLCASSRLRGTDYSNQPQHFGDGTRLSIL.

The V gene is TRBV5-4, the J gene TRBJ2-1, with 8 bases matching TRBD1. CDR1 is SGHNT, CDR2 YYREEE, per germline (reference sequence). The CDR3 sequence is 15 residues long. J gave up 4 bases and V 3 bases, and 6 bases lay outside the gene matches. DNA for the CDR3: TGTGCCAGCAGCTCCAGGACAGGGAAATACAATGAGCAGTTCTTC. Translating gives CASSSRTGKYNEQFF.

The rearrangement uses TRBV6-5 and TRBJ1-1; no clear D. In germline, CDR1 is MNHEY, CDR2 SVGAGI. V lost 6 bases and J 0 bases, leaving 8 bases between the germline ends. The CDR3 spans 13 residues. The CDR3 is CASSPRMNTEAFF. In DNA form, the CDR3 reads TGTGCCAGCAGCCCGAGGATGAACACTGAAGCTTTCTTT.

The rearrangement links TRBV2 to TRBJ2-7; 13 nucleotides agree with TRBD2. V shed 6 bases, J shed 3 bases, and the junction held 5 bases outside the gene matches. The length of the CDR3 is 15 residues. Germline values: CDR1 SNHLY, CDR2 FYNNEI. The CDR3 sequence: CASRPGLAGLYEQYF. The CDR3 nucleotides read TGTGCCAGCAGACCGGGACTAGCGGGACTCTACGAGCAGTACTTC.

Many counts were recorded for this clone. This rearrangement joins TRBV7-2 to TRBJ2-1, with D unclear. The germline V gene encodes CDR1 SGHTA and CDR2 FQGNSA. V lost 1 base and J lost 4, with 11 bases in between. This CDR3 has 15 residues. CDR3 sequence (DNA): TGTGCCAGCAGCTTAGGAGATCCGATTTACAATGAGCAGTTCTTC. This codes for CASSLGDPIYNEQFF.

The sample holds one count of this clone. The junction departs from germline at one end; a sequencing error may be responsible. The J gene is TRBJ1-1, the V gene TRBV5-1; possible D gene TRBD1, 6 bases. Looked up from germline, CDR1 is SGHRS and CDR2 is YFSETQ. This CDR3 is 13 amino acids long. Written as DNA, the CDR3 is TGCGCCAGCAGCTTGTGGGGGCAGGAACCGCCATGGTTT. Amino acid sequence: CASSLWGQEPPWF.

The J gene is TRBJ2-3, the V gene TRBV10-3; D may be TRBD2 (6 bases). The CDR3 runs 15 residues. V lost 2 bases, J lost 0 bases, and 9 bases lay in between. CDR1 is ENHRY, CDR2 SYGVKD, per germline. The CDR3 reads CAISEVLASTDTQYF. The CDR3 DNA follows: TGTGCCATCAGTGAGGTACTAGCTAGCACAGATACGCAGTATTTT.

The rearrangement joins TRBV30 to TRBJ2-3; the match to TRBD2 covers 11 bases. V lost 2 bases and J lost 5; bases outside the gene matches: 9. The CDR3 is 16 residues long. Germline V gene lookup returns CDR1 GTSNPN and CDR2 SVGIG (reference sequence). CDR3 nucleotide sequence: TGTGCCTGGAGTCGAATAGCGGGAGGGCCGGGAGATACGCAGTATTTT. Its protein is CAWSRIAGGPGDTQYF.

The chain recombines TRBV7-9 with TRBJ2-7; D ambiguous. The germline V gene has CDR1 SEHNR and CDR2 FQNEAQ (reference sequence). The CDR3 loop spans 13 amino acids. Trimming left V 1 base short and J 6 bases short, with 10 bases between. CDR3 nucleotides: TGTGCCAGCAGCTTAGGGCAGGCCCTCGAGCAGTACTTC. This gives the protein CASSLGQALEQYF.

The V gene is TRBV24-1, the J gene TRBJ2-1, with a weak D call TRBD1 (6 bases). V gave up 5 bases and J gave up 0 bases, with 16 bases separating them. In germline, CDR1 is KGHDR, CDR2 SFDVKD. This CDR3 is 17 amino acids long. Written as DNA, the CDR3 is TGTGCCACCAGTGCCACCACAGGGCTGGGCTCCTACAATGAGCAGTTCTTC. Protein: CATSATTGLGSYNEQFF.

The chain employs TRBV30 and TRBJ2-1; 13 bases map to TRBD2. This CDR3 has 15 residues. Germline V gives CDR1 GTSNPN, CDR2 SVGIG (reference sequence). Trimming removed 5 bases from V and 2 bases from J; junction bases left unmatched: 3. Here the CDR3 reads CAWGGTSGAYNEQFF. In nucleotides, the CDR3 is TGTGCCTGGGGGGGGACTAGCGGGGCCTACAATGAGCAGTTCTTC.

The J gene is TRBJ2-2, the V gene TRBV2, with 7 nucleotides matching TRBD2. Unmatched junction bases numbered 2, after V lost 6 bases and J lost 1 base. The germline CDR1 and CDR2 sequences are SNHLY and FYNNEI. The CDR3 loop spans 14 amino acids. The CDR3 DNA reads TGTGCCAGCAGCACGGGGGGGAACACCGGGGAGCTGTTTTTT. This sequence encodes CASSTGGNTGELFF.

As DNA, the CDR3 is TGTGCCAGCAGCTTACCTCCGGTCTCTGGGGCCAACGTCCTGACTTTC. Its translation is CASSLPPVSGANVLTF. The V gene is TRBV5-8, the J gene TRBJ2-6, with no clear D. Trimming took 2 bases from V and 0 from J, leaving 9 bases between them. CDR3 length: 16 residues. Germline V gene data show CDR1 as SGHTS and CDR2 as YDEGEE.

The sample holds one count of this clone. This rearrangement joins TRBV5-1 to TRBJ2-7; possible D gene TRBD2, 5 bases. Germline V gene data show CDR1 as SGHRS and CDR2 as YFSETQ. CDR3 length: 14 amino acids. The V gene lost 1 base and the J gene lost 1 base, with 9 bases spanning the gap. The CDR3 DNA is TGCGCCAGCAGCTTGTATTCGGGGTCCTACGAGCAGTACTTC. Protein product: CASSLYSGSYEQYF. The full variable domain, with the rest looked up from reference TRBV5-1 and TRBJ2-7, is KAGVTQTPRYLIKTRGQQVTLSCSPISGHRSVSWYQQTPGQGLQFLFEYFSETQRNKGNFPGRFSGRQFSNSRSEMNVSTLELGDSALYLCASSLYSGSYEQYFGPGTRLTVT.

The chain is built from TRBV2 and TRBJ1-2; D uncertain. Between the trimmed V and J ends, which lost 6 bases and 2 bases, there was a span of 10 bases. Looked up from germline, CDR1 is SNHLY and CDR2 is FYNNEI. This CDR3 contains 13 residues. CDR3 sequence: CASSWAANYGYTF. DNA of the CDR3: TGTGCCAGCAGCTGGGCAGCCAACTATGGCTACACCTTC.

V usage is TRBV28 and J usage is TRBJ1-1, with 9 positions matching TRBD1. The V gene end was trimmed by 8 bases and the J gene end by 4 bases; junction bases not matched to a gene: 8. Germline CDR1 and CDR2: MDHEN and SYDVKM. The CDR3 sequence is 14 residues long. DNA for the CDR3: TGTGCCAGCGTTTCCCCGGGACAGGGCACTGAAGCTTTCTTT. Protein product: CASVSPGQGTEAFF.

V is TRBV6-6 and J is TRBJ2-1, with D maybe TRBD1 (5 bases). V was clipped by 0 bases and J by 6 bases, with 12 bases between them. Germline values: CDR1 MNHNY, CDR2 SVGAGI (reference sequence). The CDR3 runs to 15 residues. The CDR3 protein is CASSYSAGWINEQFF. The CDR3 nucleotides are TGTGCCAGCAGTTACTCAGCAGGGTGGATCAATGAGCAGTTCTTC.

The genes are TRBV7-9 and TRBJ1-5, with D perhaps matching TRBD1 (5 bases). V lost 5 bases and J lost 2, with 10 bases in between. The CDR3 sequence is 14 residues long. The germline V gene encodes CDR1 SEHNR and CDR2 FQNEAQ (reference sequence). CDR3 DNA sequence: TGTGCCAGCAGCCAGCGGGGGGGCAATCAGCCCCAGCATTTT. Translating it yields CASSQRGGNQPQHF.

The chain recombines TRBV11-2 with TRBJ2-7; D may be TRBD1 (5 bases). The CDR3 is 16 amino acids. Germline V gives CDR1 SGHAT, CDR2 FQNNGV. V was shortened by 5 bases and J by 3 bases, with 20 bases between the two germline ends. CDR3 amino acids: CASSEHRKKPLYEQYF. CDR3 DNA: TGTGCCAGCAGCGAGCACAGGAAAAAACCTCTCTACGAGCAGTACTTC.

This clone turned up a few times. The chain combines TRBV11-2 with TRBJ1-2, with 8 bases fitting TRBD1. The CDR3 contains 18 residues. V was pared by 10 bases and J by 4 bases, with 23 bases of the junction left unmatched. Germline V gene lookup returns CDR1 SGHAT and CDR2 FQNNGV. DNA of the CDR3: TGTGCCACGCATAATATCCGGGACAGGTGGCGGTATGGCTATGGCTACACCTTC. This translates into CATHNIRDRWRYGYGYTF. The variable domain in full, completed from reference TRBV11-2 and TRBJ1-2, reads EAGVAQSPRYKIIEKRQSVAFWCNPISGHATLYWYQQILGQGPKLLIQFQNNGVVDDSQLPKDRFSAERLKGVDSTLKIQPAKLEDSAVYLCATHNIRDRWRYGYGYTFGSGTRLTVV.

The gene calls are TRBV6-5 and TRBJ2-3, with 9 bases identical to TRBD2. Germline lookup yields CDR1 MNHEY and CDR2 SVGAGI. This CDR3 region has 14 residues. Losses at the gene ends were 6 bases for V and 2 bases for J; bases not matched to a gene: 3. In nucleotides, the CDR3 is TGTGCCAGCAGCCGACTAGCGGACACAGATACGCAGTATTTT. Its translation: CASSRLADTDTQYF.

This clone was detected only a few times. At one end the junction does not follow the germline gene, possibly because of a read error. This chain links TRBV6-5 with TRBJ1-6; possible D gene TRBD1, 6 bases. The CDR3 runs to 13 residues. Germline CDR1 is MNHEY and CDR2 is SVGAGI. The CDR3 loop reads CASSYSGGAQKDF. The DNA for the CDR3 is TGTGCCAGCAGTTACTCAGGGGGGGCCCAGAAAGATTTT.

The CDR3 DNA reads TGTGCCAGCAGTTTCCCGGGACAGGGGAACGAGCAGTACTTC. Its translation: CASSFPGQGNEQYF. The chain couples TRBV6-5 to TRBJ2-7, with TRBD1 matching over 10 bases. CDR1 MNHEY and CDR2 SVGAGI come from the germline V gene. The V and J ends lost 4 bases and 5 bases, in that order; junction bases with no gene match: 5. This CDR3 spans 14 amino acids.

V and J are TRBV15 and TRBJ1-4; perhaps TRBD1 as D (5 bases). V was cut by 0 bases and J by 3 bases, with 11 bases left in between. Germline V lookup: CDR1 LNHNV, CDR2 YYDKDF (reference sequence). This CDR3 comprises 16 residues. CDR3 region: CATSRDRGGANEKLFF. CDR3 nucleotides: TGTGCCACCAGCAGAGATCGCGGGGGAGCTAATGAAAAACTGTTTTTT.

The chain couples TRBV28 to TRBJ1-1, with 7 bases that match TRBD1. Trimming cost V 6 bases and J 8 bases; bases outside gene matches: 6. Germline V gene data show CDR1 as MDHEN and CDR2 as SYDVKM. This CDR3 is 12 amino acids long. The CDR3 region is CASRLMDREAFF. The CDR3 region has the DNA TGTGCCAGCAGACTCATGGACAGGGAAGCTTTCTTT.

The rearrangement joins TRBV13 to TRBJ1-4, with 9 nucleotides matching TRBD1. The J segment lost 8 bases and the V segment lost 4 bases, leaving 5 bases of the junction unmatched. Germline V gives CDR1 PRHDT, CDR2 FYEKMQ (reference sequence). The CDR3 is made up of 14 amino acids. CDR3: CASSWGTGSEKLFF. CDR3 DNA sequence: TGTGCCAGCAGCTGGGGGACAGGGTCCGAAAAACTGTTTTTT.